The 17 T cell receptor beta chains in this list originate from one sample, sequenced in a study of T cells in Graves' hyperthyroidism and ophthalmopathy (dated by TCRdb to the late 2010s). The library was prepared using multiplex PCR. Sequencing was carried out with an Illumina HiSeq 2000. TCR beta CDR3 regions were amplified from RNA transcripts. The TCR CDR3 was subjected to a first round of RT-PCR using the HTBI primer set and the Qiagen OneStep RT-PCR kit. TCRdb's own reprocessing of the public reads used fastp at Q25 and MiXCR and kept productive beta chains. Every CDR3 protein is listed once, alongside the most common genes and DNA of its rows. This sample gives hundreds of thousands of distinct CDR3 sequences in total; 13% to 15% of them show up just once. 10% to 13% of the sample comes from the top ten. Sequencing was performed on blood. The receptor source for this set is a woman aged 18-30 years with Graves' hyperthyroidism.

Many counts were recorded for this clonotype. The CDR3 here is CASRTRPGVSYNEQFF. The CDR3 DNA sequence: TGTGCCAGCAGAACGAGACCGGGAGTCTCCTACAATGAGCAGTTCTTC. V usage is TRBV11-2 and J usage is TRBJ2-1; D may be TRBD2 (6 bases). Trimming took off 6 bases at V and 0 bases at J, with 15 bases between the two ends. CDR3 length equals 16 residues. Per germline, CDR1 SGHAT and CDR2 FQNNGV.

This clonotype was found a few times. This sequence joins TRBV5-5 and TRBJ1-3, with TRBD1 as a possible D gene (6 bases). CDR3 length equals 14 residues. Trimming took off 3 bases at V and 6 bases at J, with 13 bases between the two ends. The germline V gene has CDR1 SGHKS and CDR2 YYEKEE (reference sequence). The CDR3 loop is CASSSDSSENTIYF. CDR3 DNA: TGTGCCAGCAGCTCGGACAGCTCGGAAAACACCATATATTTT.

In this sample, this clonotype turned up a few times. This chain links TRBV7-3 with TRBJ2-7, with D possibly matching TRBD1 (6 bases). The germline V and J ends were trimmed by 2 bases and 2 bases, with 13 bases remaining between them. The CDR3 totals 15 residues. Germline-derived CDR1 and CDR2 are SGHTA and FQGTGA. CDR3 residues: CASSLVLGATYEQYF. The CDR3, as DNA: TGTGCCAGCAGCTTAGTTTTGGGGGCTACCTACGAGCAGTACTTC. Full variable domain (rest looked up from reference TRBV7-3 and TRBJ2-7): GAGVSQTPSNKVTEKGKYVELRCDPISGHTALYWYRQSLGQGPEFLIYFQGTGAADDSGLPNDRFFAVRPEGSVSTLKIQRTERGDSAVYLCASSLVLGATYEQYFGPGTRLTVT.

This clonotype was observed a handful of times. The chain recombines TRBV14 with TRBJ2-6; no reliable D call. Germline V gene sequence: CDR1 SGHDN, CDR2 FVKESK. V was cut by 1 base and J by 0 bases, with 10 bases left in between. This CDR3 comprises 17 residues. CDR3 amino acids: CASSQGWTSSGANVLTF. The CDR3 coding sequence is TGTGCCAGCAGCCAAGGATGGACGAGCTCTGGGGCCAACGTCCTGACTTTC.

In this sample, this clonotype turned up many times. The chain recombines TRBV11-3 with TRBJ2-1, with a tentative D call TRBD2 (5 bases). Germline V gene lookup returns CDR1 SGHNT and CDR2 YENEEA. The CDR3 sequence is 15 residues long. Trimming pared 5 bases from V and 5 bases from J, leaving 16 bases between. CDR3 in amino acids: CASSARGSGDNEQFF. DNA of the CDR3: TGTGCCAGCAGCGCCCGAGGAAGCGGAGACAATGAGCAGTTCTTC.

This clonotype has at least ten counts. V usage is TRBV20-1 and J usage is TRBJ2-5; 10 bases align to TRBD2. J lost 3 bases, V lost 6 bases, and 19 bases had no gene match. The length of the CDR3 is 18 residues. Germline CDR1 reads DFQATT; CDR2 reads SNEGSKA (reference sequence). The CDR3 sequence: CSARWLAGDWGREETQYF. The CDR3 nucleotides are TGCAGTGCGCGTTGGCTAGCGGGAGATTGGGGTAGGGAAGAGACCCAGTACTTC.

This clonotype came up many times. This chain links TRBV20-1 with TRBJ1-5; 7 nucleotides line up with TRBD1. In germline, CDR1 is DFQATT, CDR2 SNEGSKA (reference sequence). V gave up 3 bases and J gave up 2 bases; unmatched junction bases: 7. The CDR3 spans 15 residues. The CDR3 sequence is CSARDSDRGNQPQHF. The DNA of the CDR3 is TGCAGTGCTAGGGACAGCGACAGGGGCAATCAGCCCCAGCATTTT.

This clonotype showed up many times. This sequence joins TRBV11-2 and TRBJ2-3; tentatively, D is TRBD1 or TRBD2 (5 bases each). Germline V CDR1 and CDR2: SGHAT, FQNNGV. This CDR3 is 15 amino acids long. V lost 1 base, J lost 4 bases, and 12 bases lay in between. The CDR3 loop is CASSLAGGFSDTQYF. The CDR3 DNA is TGTGCCAGCAGCTTAGCTGGGGGTTTCTCAGATACGCAGTATTTT.

This clonotype was seen at least ten times. The chain is built from TRBV15 and TRBJ2-3; TRBD2 matches at 8 bases. Germline V CDR1 and CDR2: LNHNV, YYDKDF (reference sequence). The length of the CDR3 is 14 residues. The junction had 7 bases not matched to a gene; V was cut back by 5 bases and J by 6 bases. CDR3 nucleotides: TGTGCCACCAGCTTCGGGGGGGCAACCGATACGCAGTATTTT. This encodes CATSFGGATDTQYF.

This clonotype was seen repeatedly, ten times or more. The CDR3 loop is CASSGGTGGSYEQYF. The DNA of the CDR3 is TGTGCCAGCAGTGGCGGGACAGGGGGCTCCTACGAGCAGTACTTC. The chain has TRBV6-1 and TRBJ2-7, with 11 nucleotides matching TRBD1. Germline V CDR1 and CDR2: MNHNS, SASEGT. The CDR3 is 15 residues long. After removal of 4 bases from V and 0 bases from J, the junction contained 2 bases not matched to a gene.

This clonotype showed up just a few times. The chain has TRBV6-1 and TRBJ1-5; TRBD1 might be the D (6 bases). The CDR3 covers 17 residues. V gave up 5 bases and J gave up 4 bases, with 21 bases separating them. Germline lookup yields CDR1 MNHNS and CDR2 SASEGT. The CDR3 DNA follows: TGTGCCAGCAGTTTAATGGACAGCAGGGTCTTAAATCAGCCCCAGCATTTT. Translated, it gives CASSLMDSRVLNQPQHF.

In its sample, this clonotype was seen a few times. J is TRBJ2-7 and V is TRBV10-3; TRBD1 is a possible D gene (6 bases). Trimming removed 2 bases from V and 0 bases from J, with 11 bases in between. Germline loops: CDR1 ENHRY, CDR2 SYGVKD. This CDR3 is 15 amino acids long. This CDR3 reads CAISEQDRSSYEQYF. The CDR3 nucleotides read TGTGCCATCAGTGAGCAAGACAGGAGCTCCTACGAGCAGTACTTC.

The chain employs TRBV5-4 and TRBJ2-3; 9 nucleotides line up with TRBD2. CDR3 length: 15 residues. V dropped 3 bases and J dropped 2; count of bases not matched to a gene: 4. The germline V gene has CDR1 SGHNT and CDR2 YYREEE (reference sequence). CDR3 region: CASSSIAGVTDTQYF. The CDR3 DNA reads as TGTGCCAGCAGCTCGATAGCGGGAGTCACAGATACGCAGTATTTT.

This rearrangement joins TRBV29-1 to TRBJ2-1; no firm D call. Germline-derived CDR1 and CDR2 are SQVTM and ANQGSEA. The CDR3 extends over 10 amino acids. V lost 7 bases and J 6 bases, leaving 7 bases between the germline ends. This CDR3 reads CSAVANEQFF. The CDR3 nucleotides read TGCAGCGCCGTTGCCAATGAGCAGTTCTTC.

The chain links TRBV4-2 to TRBJ2-1; 13 bases map to TRBD2. In germline, CDR1 is LGHNA, CDR2 YNFKEQ. The CDR3 length is 16 residues. Germline trimming cut 5 bases from V and 5 bases from J; bases unmatched to any gene: 6. In DNA, the CDR3 is TGTGCCAGCAGCGGACTGGGACTAGCGGGACACAATGAGCAGTTCTTC. Translating it yields CASSGLGLAGHNEQFF.

For this clonotype: This could be a read error, since a much larger clone is one nucleotide away. The J gene is TRBJ2-3, the V gene TRBV29-1; D might be TRBD2 (6 bases). This CDR3 contains 14 residues. The germline CDR1 and CDR2 sequences are SQVTM and ANQGSEA. V was pared by 6 bases and J by 2 bases, with 15 bases between. The CDR3 protein is CSVVGLTVTDTQYF. CDR3 DNA: TGCAGCGTCGTCGGACTAACGGTCACAGATACGCAGTATTTT.

This clonotype came up many times. The chain joins TRBV11-2 to TRBJ2-1; TRBD2 matches at 11 bases. V gave up 5 bases and J gave up 4 bases; unmatched junction bases: 4. Germline V gene lookup returns CDR1 SGHAT and CDR2 FQNNGV. This CDR3 spans 15 amino acids. This CDR3 reads CASSGGLAAYNEQFF. The CDR3 bases are TGTGCCAGCAGCGGGGGACTAGCGGCGTACAATGAGCAGTTCTTC.